Reported below is one TCR beta chain. Its target is not known. Incorporated into the TCR beta cDNA libraries were unique molecular identifiers, which served to reduce PCR and sequencing biases. The yield from around 1 to 10 million T cells was about 500,000 cDNA molecules in total. TCRdb analysed the PCR reads with MiXCR anew, one entry per CDR3 protein. The sample lists about 770,000 distinct CDR3 sequences, about 45% occurring once. Germline V gene sequence: CDR1 SGDLS, CDR2 YYNGEE. The germline V and J ends were trimmed by 6 bases and 6 bases, with 16 bases remaining between them. The CDR3 covers 15 residues. The sample originates from a study of post-analysis software for immune sequencing data. The wider study: The disease courses spanned relapsing-remitting, secondary progressive and progressive-relapsing forms of multiple sclerosis.

General observations from the study: Relative to controls, patients had about 5 TRBV segments at higher frequency, with TRBV5-6, TRBV5-1 and TRBV20-1 among these. Patients with multiple sclerosis recorded significantly lower normalized Chao1 diversity than controls, the study found. Clustering by F measure revealed strong co-clustering among samples prepared together in one batch.

This TCR was recovered from a girl aged 10 to 17 with multiple sclerosis. The chain combines TRBV9 with TRBJ2-6; D remains unclear. The sample taken for sequencing was blood. This CDR3 reads CASNHKDGLANVLTF. CDR3 coding DNA: TGTGCCAGCAACCATAAGGACGGCTTGGCCAACGTCCTGACTTTC.